These T cell receptor beta chains were read from a single sample in a study of blood T cell repertoires in COVID-19. Some clones are missing from TCRdb's copy, which holds only in-frame ones; the method was immunoSEQ multiplex PCR. Found here are a few hundred thousand clones, 70% to 90% of them singletons; the top ten hold about 9.4%. The specimen sequenced was peripheral blood. The receptors were gathered from a woman in her forties or fifties with COVID-19, enrolled during active disease. CDR3s include the opening cysteine and the closing phenylalanine or tryptophan. The D gene is left open where the match is weak. Clone size is not always given. Where it is, it says once, few, many or a class for expanded clones.

TRBV5-8	TRBJ1-5	-	-	CASSLTGNQPQHF	TGTGCCAGCAGCTTGACGGGTAATCAGCCCCAGCATTTT
TRBV5-1	TRBJ2-6	-	-	CASSLLSTGPGANVLTF	TGCGCCAGCAGCTTGCTCTCTACAGGACCTGGGGCCAACGTCCTGACTTTC
TRBV6-2/TRBV6-3	TRBJ2-3	once	TRBD2	CASSLRTSGDTQYF	TGTGCCAGCAGTCTCCGGACTAGCGGAGATACGCAGTATTTT
TRBV18	TRBJ2-3	once	TRBD2	CASSGLAGPSTDTQYF	TGTGCCAGCTCAGGACTAGCGGGGCCCAGCACAGATACGCAGTATTTT
TRBV11-2	TRBJ2-3	-	-	CASSLGTATDTQYF	TGTGCCAGCAGCTTAGGGACTGCGACAGATACGCAGTATTTT
TRBV3-1/TRBV3-2	TRBJ2-1	-	TRBD1	CASSHRGRSAEQFF	TGTGCCAGCAGCCACAGGGGGCGGTCGGCTGAGCAGTTCTTC
TRBV2	TRBJ2-6	-	TRBD2	CASSVRGTEFSGANVLTF	TGTGCCAGCAGTGTGCGGGGGACGGAGTTCTCTGGGGCCAACGTCCTGACTTTC
TRBV11-2	TRBJ2-3	many	TRBD1	CASRGDRGLEDTQYF	TGTGCCAGCAGGGGGGACAGGGGATTAGAGGATACGCAGTATTTT
TRBV30	TRBJ1-3	once	-	CAWENRASSGNTIYF	TGTGCCTGGGAAAACAGGGCCAGCTCTGGAAACACCATATATTTT
TRBV7-6	TRBJ2-7	once	TRBD2	CASSYRGGSSYEQYF	TGTGCCAGCAGTTATCGGGGAGGGAGCTCCTACGAGCAGTACTTC
TRBV11-3	TRBJ2-3	-	-	CASSLEDGPPGPTDTQYF	TGTGCCAGCAGCTTAGAGGATGGGCCCCCTGGTCCGACAGATACGCAGTATTTT
TRBV5-1	TRBJ2-7	-	TRBD1	CASSRGQGYEQYF	TGCGCCAGCAGCCGAGGACAGGGCTACGAGCAGTACTTC
TRBV28	TRBJ1-2	-	TRBD1	CASSFEDRELDGYTF	TGTGCCAGCAGTTTTGAGGACAGGGAATTGGATGGCTACACCTTC
TRBV5-5	TRBJ1-6	-	TRBD1	CASSLAQGNHSPLHF	TGTGCCAGCAGCTTGGCACAGGGGAACCATTCACCCCTCCACTTT
TRBV2	TRBJ2-2	-	-	CATTPLNGELFF	TGTGCCACCACTCCGCTCAACGGGGAGCTGTTTTTT
TRBV6-1	TRBJ1-3	once	-	CASSEAGSRSSGNTIYF	TGTGCCAGCAGTGAAGCCGGATCTCGGAGCTCTGGAAACACCATATATTTT
TRBV5-1	TRBJ2-7	-	TRBD1	CASSRGQGISYEQYF	TGCGCCAGCAGCCGGGGACAGGGGATCTCCTACGAGCAGTACTTC
TRBV4-3	TRBJ1-5	-	-	CASSQEGTPNQPQHF	TGCGCCAGCAGCCAAGAAGGGACTCCGAATCAGCCCCAGCATTTT
TRBV12-5	TRBJ1-4	once	-	CASGLGAFATNEKLFF	TGTGCTAGTGGATTGGGGGCTTTTGCAACTAATGAAAAACTGTTTTTT
TRBV12-5	TRBJ1-1	-	-	CASAPGVFTEAFF	TGTGCTAGTGCCCCGGGAGTGTTCACTGAAGCTTTCTTT
TRBV7-2	TRBJ1-4	-	-	CASRPDSTSNNEKLFF	TGTGCCAGCAGACCAGACAGCACTAGCAATAATGAAAAACTGTTTTTT
TRBV30	TRBJ1-2	-	TRBD1	CAWREGATWGYTF	TGTGCCTGGAGGGAGGGGGCGACTTGGGGCTACACCTTC
TRBV5-4	TRBJ1-1	-	-	CASSLGQLEAFF	TGTGCCAGCAGCTTAGGACAGCTTGAAGCTTTCTTT
TRBV24-1	TRBJ2-1	-	TRBD1	CATSEGTASSYNEQFF	TGTGCCACCAGTGAGGGGACAGCGAGCTCCTACAATGAGCAGTTCTTC